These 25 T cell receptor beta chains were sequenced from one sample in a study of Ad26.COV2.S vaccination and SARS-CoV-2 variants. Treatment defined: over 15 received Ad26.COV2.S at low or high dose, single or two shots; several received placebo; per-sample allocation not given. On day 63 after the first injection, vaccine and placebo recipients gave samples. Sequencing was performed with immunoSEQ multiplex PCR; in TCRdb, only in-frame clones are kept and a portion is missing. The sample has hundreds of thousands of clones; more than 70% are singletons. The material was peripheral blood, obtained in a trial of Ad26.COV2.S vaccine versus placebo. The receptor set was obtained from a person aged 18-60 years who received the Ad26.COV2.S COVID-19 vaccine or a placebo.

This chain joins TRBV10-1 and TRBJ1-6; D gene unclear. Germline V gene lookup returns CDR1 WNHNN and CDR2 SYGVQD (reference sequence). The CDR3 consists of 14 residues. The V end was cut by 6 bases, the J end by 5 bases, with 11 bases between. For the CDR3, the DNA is TGCGCCAGCAGGTGGCAGGAGGATAATTCACCCCTCCACTTT. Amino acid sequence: CASRWQEDNSPLHF.

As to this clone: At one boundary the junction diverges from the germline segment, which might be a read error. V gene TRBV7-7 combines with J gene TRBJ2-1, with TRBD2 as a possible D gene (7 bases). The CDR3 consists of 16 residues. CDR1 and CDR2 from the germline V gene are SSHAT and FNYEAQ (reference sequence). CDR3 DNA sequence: TGTGCTAGCAGCTTAGGCGGGGGCTCTACCTACAATGAGCAGTTCTTC. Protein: CASSLGGGSTYNEQFF.

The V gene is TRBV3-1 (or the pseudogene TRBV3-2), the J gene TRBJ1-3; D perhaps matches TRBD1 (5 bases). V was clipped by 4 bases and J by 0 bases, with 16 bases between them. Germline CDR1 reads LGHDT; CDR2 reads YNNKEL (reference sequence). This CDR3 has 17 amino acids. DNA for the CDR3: TGTGCCAGCAGCCCGATGGGTTGGGGCAACTCTGGAAACACCATATATTTT. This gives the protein CASSPMGWGNSGNTIYF.

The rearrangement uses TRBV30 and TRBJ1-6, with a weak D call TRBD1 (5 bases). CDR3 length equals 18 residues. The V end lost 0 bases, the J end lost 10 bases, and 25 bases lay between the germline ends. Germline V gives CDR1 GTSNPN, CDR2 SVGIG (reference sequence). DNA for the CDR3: TGTGCCTGGAGTGTACAGAGGGGAACGGGGTCCTCATCATCACCCCTCCACTTT. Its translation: CAWSVQRGTGSSSSPLHF.

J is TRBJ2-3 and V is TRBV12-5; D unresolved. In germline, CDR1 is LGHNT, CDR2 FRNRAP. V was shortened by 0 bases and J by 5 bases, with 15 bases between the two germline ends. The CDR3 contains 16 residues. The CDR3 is CASGLVPSGYLDTQYF. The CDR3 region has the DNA TGTGCTAGTGGTTTGGTACCCTCAGGCTACCTAGATACGCAGTATTTT.

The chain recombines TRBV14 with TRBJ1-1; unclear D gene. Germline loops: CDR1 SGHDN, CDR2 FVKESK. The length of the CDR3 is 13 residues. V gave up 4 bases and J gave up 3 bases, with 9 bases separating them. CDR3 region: CASSPRSDTEAFF. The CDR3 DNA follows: TGTGCCAGCAGCCCCCGGAGCGACACTGAAGCTTTCTTT.

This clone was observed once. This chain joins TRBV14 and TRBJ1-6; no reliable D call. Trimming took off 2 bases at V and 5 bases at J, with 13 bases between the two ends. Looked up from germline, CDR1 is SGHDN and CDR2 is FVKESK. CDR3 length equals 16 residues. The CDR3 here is CASSQLGTLDNSPLHF. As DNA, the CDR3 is TGTGCCAGCAGCCAATTGGGCACGTTAGATAATTCACCCCTCCACTTT.

Written as DNA, the CDR3 is TGTGCCGCCAGACAGACCTACGAGCAGTACTTC. Its protein product is CAARQTYEQYF. The chain combines TRBV10-3 with TRBJ2-7, with D perhaps matching TRBD1 (5 bases). The CDR3 extends over 11 amino acids. V was cut by 11 bases and J by 2 bases, with 10 bases left in between. CDR1 and CDR2 from the germline V gene are ENHRY and SYGVKD.

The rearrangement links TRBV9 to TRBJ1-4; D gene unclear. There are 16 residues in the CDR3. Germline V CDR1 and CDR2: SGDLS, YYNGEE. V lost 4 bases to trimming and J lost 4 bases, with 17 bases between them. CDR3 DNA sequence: TGTGCCAGCAGCCCCGACGACGGCGTCCGTAATGAAAAACTGTTTTTT. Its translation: CASSPDDGVRNEKLFF.

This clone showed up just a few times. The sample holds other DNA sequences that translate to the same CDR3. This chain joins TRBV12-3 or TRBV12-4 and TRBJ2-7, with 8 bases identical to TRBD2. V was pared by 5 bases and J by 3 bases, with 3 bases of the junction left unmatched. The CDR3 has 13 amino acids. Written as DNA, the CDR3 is TGTGCCAGCAGTCTAGGGACTAGCTACGAGCAGTACTTC. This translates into CASSLGTSYEQYF.

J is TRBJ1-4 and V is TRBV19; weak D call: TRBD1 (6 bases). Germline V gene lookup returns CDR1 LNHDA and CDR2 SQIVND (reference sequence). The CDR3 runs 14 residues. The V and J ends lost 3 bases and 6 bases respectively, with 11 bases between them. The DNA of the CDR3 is TGTGCCAGTAGTATCGCACAGGGTTATGAAAAACTGTTTTTT. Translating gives CASSIAQGYEKLFF.

The DNA of the CDR3 is TGTGCCAGTAGCCCCTCGGGGGCCAACGTCCTGACTTTC. Translation: CASSPSGANVLTF. The gene calls are TRBV19 and TRBJ2-6; D not certain. This CDR3 has 13 residues. V dropped 6 bases and J dropped 4 bases, with 7 bases sitting between them. CDR1 LNHDA and CDR2 SQIVND come from the germline V gene (reference sequence).

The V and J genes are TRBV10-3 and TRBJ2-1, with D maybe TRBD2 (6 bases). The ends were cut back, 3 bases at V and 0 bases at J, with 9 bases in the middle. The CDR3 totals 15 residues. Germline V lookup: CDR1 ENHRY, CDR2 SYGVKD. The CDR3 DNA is TGTGCCATCAGTGAACCCGGGAGCTCCTACAATGAGCAGTTCTTC. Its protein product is CAISEPGSSYNEQFF.

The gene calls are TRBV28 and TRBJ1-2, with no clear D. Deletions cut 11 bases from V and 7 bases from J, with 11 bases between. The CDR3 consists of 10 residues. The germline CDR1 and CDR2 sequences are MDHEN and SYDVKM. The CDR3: CAASAVGYTF. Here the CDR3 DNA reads TGTGCCGCCTCGGCGGTTGGCTACACCTTC.

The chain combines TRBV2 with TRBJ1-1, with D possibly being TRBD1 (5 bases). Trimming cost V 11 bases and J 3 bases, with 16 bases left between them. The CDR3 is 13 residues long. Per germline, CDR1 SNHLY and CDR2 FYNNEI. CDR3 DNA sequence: TGTGCCGGAGAGAGGGGCAGGGACACTGAAGCTTTCTTT. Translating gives CAGERGRDTEAFF. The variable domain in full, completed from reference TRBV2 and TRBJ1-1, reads EPEVTQTPSHQVTQMGQEVILRCVPISNHLYFYWYRQILGQKVEFLVSFYNNEISEKSEIFDDQFSVERPDGSNFTLKIRSTKLEDSAMYFCAGERGRDTEAFFGQGTRLTVV.

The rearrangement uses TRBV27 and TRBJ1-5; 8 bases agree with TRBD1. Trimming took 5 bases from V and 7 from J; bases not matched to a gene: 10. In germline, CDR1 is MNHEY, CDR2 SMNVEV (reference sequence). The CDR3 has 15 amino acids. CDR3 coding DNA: TGTGCCAGCAGTGTACAGGGGGAGTACAGACAGCCCCAGCATTTT. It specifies CASSVQGEYRQPQHF.

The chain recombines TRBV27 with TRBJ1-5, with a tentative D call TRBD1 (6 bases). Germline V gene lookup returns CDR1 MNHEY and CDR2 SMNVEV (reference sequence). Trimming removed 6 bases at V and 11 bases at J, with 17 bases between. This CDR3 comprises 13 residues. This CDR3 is CASSLDSSTSQHF. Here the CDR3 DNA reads TGTGCCAGCAGCTTGGACAGCTCGACGTCCCAGCATTTT.

DNA for the CDR3: TGTGCCAGCAGCGGCGACACCTCTAACTATGGCTACACCTTC. Amino acids: CASSGDTSNYGYTF. The V and J genes are TRBV9 and TRBJ1-2; no definite D call. The CDR3 has 14 amino acids. The V end lost 3 bases, the J end lost 0 bases, and 9 bases lay between the germline ends. The germline V gene encodes CDR1 SGDLS and CDR2 YYNGEE.

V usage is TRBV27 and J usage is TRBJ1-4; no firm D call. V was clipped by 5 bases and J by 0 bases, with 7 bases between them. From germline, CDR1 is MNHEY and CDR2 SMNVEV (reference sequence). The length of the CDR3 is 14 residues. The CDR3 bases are TGTGCCAGCAGTCCGAGGGCAACTAATGAAAAACTGTTTTTT. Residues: CASSPRATNEKLFF.

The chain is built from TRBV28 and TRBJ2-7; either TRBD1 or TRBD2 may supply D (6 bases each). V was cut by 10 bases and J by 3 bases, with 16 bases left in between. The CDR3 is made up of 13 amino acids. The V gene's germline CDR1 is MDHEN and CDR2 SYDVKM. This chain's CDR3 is CATLLGGSYEQYF. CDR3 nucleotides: TGTGCCACTCTCCTCGGGGGCAGCTACGAGCAGTACTTC. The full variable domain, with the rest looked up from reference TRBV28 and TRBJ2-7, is DVKVTQSSRYLVKRTGEKVFLECVQDMDHENMFWYRQDPGLGLRLIYFSYDVKMKEKGDIPEGYSVSREKKERFSLILESASTNQTSMYLCATLLGGSYEQYFGPGTRLTVT.

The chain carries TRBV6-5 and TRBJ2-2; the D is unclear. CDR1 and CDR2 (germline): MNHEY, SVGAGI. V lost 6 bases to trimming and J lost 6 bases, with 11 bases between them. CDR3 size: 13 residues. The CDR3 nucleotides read TGTGCCAGCAGCACCATTGACGCCGGGGAGCTGTTTTTT. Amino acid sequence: CASSTIDAGELFF.

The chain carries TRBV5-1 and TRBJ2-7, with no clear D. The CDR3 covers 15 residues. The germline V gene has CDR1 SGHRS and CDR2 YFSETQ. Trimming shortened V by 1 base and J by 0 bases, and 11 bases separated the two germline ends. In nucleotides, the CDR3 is TGCGCCAGCAGCTTGCTGGAGTCCGGCTCCTACGAGCAGTACTTC. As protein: CASSLLESGSYEQYF. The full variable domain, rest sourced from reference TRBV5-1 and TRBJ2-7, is KAGVTQTPRYLIKTRGQQVTLSCSPISGHRSVSWYQQTPGQGLQFLFEYFSETQRNKGNFPGRFSGRQFSNSRSEMNVSTLELGDSALYLCASSLLESGSYEQYFGPGTRLTVT.

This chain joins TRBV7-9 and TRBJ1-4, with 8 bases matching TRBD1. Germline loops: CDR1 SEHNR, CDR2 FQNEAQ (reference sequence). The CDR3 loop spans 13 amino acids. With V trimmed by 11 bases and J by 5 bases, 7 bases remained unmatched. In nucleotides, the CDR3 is TGTGCCTCCGGGACAGGCTCAAATGAAAAACTGTTTTTT. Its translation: CASGTGSNEKLFF.

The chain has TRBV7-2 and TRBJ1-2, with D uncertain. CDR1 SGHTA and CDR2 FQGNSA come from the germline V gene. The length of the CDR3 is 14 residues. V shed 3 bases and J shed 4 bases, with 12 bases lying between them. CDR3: CASSFGPPVYGYTF. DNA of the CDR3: TGTGCCAGCAGCTTCGGGCCGCCTGTCTATGGCTACACCTTC.

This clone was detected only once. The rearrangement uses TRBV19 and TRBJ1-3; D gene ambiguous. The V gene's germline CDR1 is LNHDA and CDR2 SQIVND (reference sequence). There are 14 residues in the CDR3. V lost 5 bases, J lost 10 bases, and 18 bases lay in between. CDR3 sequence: CASSSLGPDQTIYF. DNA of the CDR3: TGTGCCAGTAGTTCCCTAGGACCGGATCAGACCATATATTTT.